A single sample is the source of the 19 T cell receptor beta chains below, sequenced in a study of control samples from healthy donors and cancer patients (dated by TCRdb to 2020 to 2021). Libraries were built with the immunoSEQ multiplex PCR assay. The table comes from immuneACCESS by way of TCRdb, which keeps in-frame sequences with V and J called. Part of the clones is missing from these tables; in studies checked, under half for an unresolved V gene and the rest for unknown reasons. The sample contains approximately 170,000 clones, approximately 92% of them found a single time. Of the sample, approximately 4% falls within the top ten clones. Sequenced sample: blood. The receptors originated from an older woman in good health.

The CDR3 region is CASSSMTVYGYTF. CDR3 DNA: TGTGCCAGCAGCTCCATGACGGTCTATGGCTACACCTTC. This sequence joins TRBV7-3 and TRBJ1-2, with D unresolved. Germline lookup yields CDR1 SGHTA and CDR2 FQGTGA. Trimming took 4 bases from V and 4 from J, leaving 10 bases between them. The CDR3 loop spans 13 amino acids.

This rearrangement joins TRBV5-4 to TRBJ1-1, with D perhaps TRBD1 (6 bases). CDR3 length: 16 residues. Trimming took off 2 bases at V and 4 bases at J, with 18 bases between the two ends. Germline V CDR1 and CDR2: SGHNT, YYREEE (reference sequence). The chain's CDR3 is CASSFRRGAGGTEAFF. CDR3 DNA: TGTGCCAGCAGCTTTAGGAGGGGGGCGGGGGGCACTGAAGCTTTCTTT. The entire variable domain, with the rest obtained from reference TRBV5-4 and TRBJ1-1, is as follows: ETGVTQSPTHLIKTRGQQVTLRCSSQSGHNTVSWYQQALGQGPQFIFQYYREEENGRGNFPPRFSGLQFPNYSSELNVNALELDDSALYLCASSFRRGAGGTEAFFGQGTRLTVV.

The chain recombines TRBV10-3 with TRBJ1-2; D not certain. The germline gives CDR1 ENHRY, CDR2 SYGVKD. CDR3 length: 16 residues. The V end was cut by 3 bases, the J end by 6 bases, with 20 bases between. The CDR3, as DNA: TGTGCCATCAGTGAACGGGGTTCAATCGCGGTGGATGGCTACACCTTC. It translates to CAISERGSIAVDGYTF.

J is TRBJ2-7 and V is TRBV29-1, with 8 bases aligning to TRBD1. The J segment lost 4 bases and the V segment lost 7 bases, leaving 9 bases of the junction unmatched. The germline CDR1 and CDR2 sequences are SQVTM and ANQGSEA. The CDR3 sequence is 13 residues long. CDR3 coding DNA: TGCAGCGCCCAGGGGACAGGTCTATACGAGCAGTACTTC. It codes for CSAQGTGLYEQYF.

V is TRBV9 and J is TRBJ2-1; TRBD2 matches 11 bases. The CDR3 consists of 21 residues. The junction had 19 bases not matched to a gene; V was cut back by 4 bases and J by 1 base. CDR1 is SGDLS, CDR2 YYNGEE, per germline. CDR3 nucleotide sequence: TGTGCCAGCAGCCCACCGCCCGGGGCTAGCGGGGGGAGGGGTTCCTACAATGAGCAGTTCTTC. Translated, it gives CASSPPPGASGGRGSYNEQFF.

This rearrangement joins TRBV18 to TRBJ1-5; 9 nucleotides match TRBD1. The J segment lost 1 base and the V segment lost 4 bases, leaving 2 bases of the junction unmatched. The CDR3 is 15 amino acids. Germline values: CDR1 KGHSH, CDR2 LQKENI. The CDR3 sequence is CASSLGTGSNQPQHF. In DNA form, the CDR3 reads TGTGCCAGCTCACTCGGGACAGGGAGCAATCAGCCCCAGCATTTT.

The chain's CDR3 is CSASTDWEPYEQYF. The CDR3 DNA sequence: TGCAGTGCTAGTACAGACTGGGAGCCATACGAGCAGTACTTC. The chain uses TRBV20-1 and TRBJ2-7; D is possibly TRBD2 (5 bases). CDR1 is DFQATT, CDR2 SNEGSKA, per germline (reference sequence). V gave up 3 bases and J gave up 4 bases, with 16 bases separating them. This CDR3 has 14 amino acids.

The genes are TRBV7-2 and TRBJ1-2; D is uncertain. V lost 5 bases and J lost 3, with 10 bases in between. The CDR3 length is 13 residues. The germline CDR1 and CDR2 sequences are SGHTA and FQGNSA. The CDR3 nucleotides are TGTGCCAGCAGCCCTCAGCAAGACTATGGCTACACCTTC. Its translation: CASSPQQDYGYTF. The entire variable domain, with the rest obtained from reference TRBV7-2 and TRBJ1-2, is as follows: GAGVSQSPSNKVTEKGKDVELRCDPISGHTALYWYRQSLGQGLEFLIYFQGNSAPDKSGLPSDRFSAERTGGSVSTLTIQRTQQEDSAVYLCASSPQQDYGYTFGSGTRLTVV.

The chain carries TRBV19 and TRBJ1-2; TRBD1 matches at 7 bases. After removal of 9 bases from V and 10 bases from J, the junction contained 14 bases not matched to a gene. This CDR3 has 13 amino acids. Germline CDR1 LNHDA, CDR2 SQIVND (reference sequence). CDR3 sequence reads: CASNPWDSDIYTF. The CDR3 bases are TGTGCCAGCAACCCCTGGGACAGCGACATCTACACCTTC. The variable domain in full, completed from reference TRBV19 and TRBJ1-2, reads DGGITQSPKYLFRKEGQNVTLSCEQNLNHDAMYWYRQDPGQGLRLIYYSQIVNDFQKGDIAEGYSVSREKKESFPLTVTSAQKNPTAFYLCASNPWDSDIYTFGSGTRLTVV.

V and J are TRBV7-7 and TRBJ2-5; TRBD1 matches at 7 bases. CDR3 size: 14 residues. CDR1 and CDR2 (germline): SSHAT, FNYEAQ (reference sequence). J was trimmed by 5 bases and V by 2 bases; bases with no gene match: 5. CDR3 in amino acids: CASSLRGPGETQYF. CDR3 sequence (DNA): TGTGCCAGCAGCTTAAGGGGGCCGGGCGAGACCCAGTACTTC.

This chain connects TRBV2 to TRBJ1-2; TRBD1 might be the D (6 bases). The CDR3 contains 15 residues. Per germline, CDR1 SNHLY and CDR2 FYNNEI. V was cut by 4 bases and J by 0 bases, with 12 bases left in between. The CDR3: CASSVLGTTNYGYTF. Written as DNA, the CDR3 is TGTGCCAGCAGTGTACTGGGGACAACTAACTATGGCTACACCTTC.

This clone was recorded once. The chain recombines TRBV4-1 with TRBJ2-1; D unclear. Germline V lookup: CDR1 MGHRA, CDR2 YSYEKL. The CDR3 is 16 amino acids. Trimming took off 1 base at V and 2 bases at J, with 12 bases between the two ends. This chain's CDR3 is CASSQVGRAPYNEQFF. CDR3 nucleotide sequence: TGCGCCAGCAGCCAAGTAGGTAGGGCCCCCTACAATGAGCAGTTCTTC.

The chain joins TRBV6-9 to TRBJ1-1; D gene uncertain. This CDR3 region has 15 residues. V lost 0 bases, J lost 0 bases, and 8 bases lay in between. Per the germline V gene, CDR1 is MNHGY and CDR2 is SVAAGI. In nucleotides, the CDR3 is TGTGCCAGCAGTTATTCGCGACGGATGAACACTGAAGCTTTCTTT. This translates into CASSYSRRMNTEAFF.

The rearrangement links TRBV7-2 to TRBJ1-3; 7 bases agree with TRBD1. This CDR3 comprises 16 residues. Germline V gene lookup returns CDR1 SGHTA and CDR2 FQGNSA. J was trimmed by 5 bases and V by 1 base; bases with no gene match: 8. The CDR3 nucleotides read TGTGCCAGCAGCTTAGGGACAGGAGGAAAAAGAAACACCATATATTTT. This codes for CASSLGTGGKRNTIYF.

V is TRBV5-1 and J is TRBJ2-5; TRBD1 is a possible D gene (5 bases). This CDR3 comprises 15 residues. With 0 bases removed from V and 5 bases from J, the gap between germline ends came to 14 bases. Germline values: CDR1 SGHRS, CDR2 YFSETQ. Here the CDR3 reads CASSLEGQGSETQYF. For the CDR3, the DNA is TGCGCCAGCAGCTTGGAGGGCCAGGGCTCGGAGACCCAGTACTTC.

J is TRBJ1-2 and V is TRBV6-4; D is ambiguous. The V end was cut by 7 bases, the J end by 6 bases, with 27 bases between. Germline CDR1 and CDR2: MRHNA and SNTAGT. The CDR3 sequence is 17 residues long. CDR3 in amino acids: CASKGLQVKILYDGYTF. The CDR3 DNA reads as TGTGCCAGCAAGGGTCTCCAGGTAAAGATCCTCTATGATGGCTACACCTTC.

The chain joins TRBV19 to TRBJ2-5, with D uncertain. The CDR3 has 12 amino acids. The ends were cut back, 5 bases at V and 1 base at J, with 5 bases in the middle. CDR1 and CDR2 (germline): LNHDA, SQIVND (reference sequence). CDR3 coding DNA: TGTGCCAGTAGTGAGGCCCAAGAGACCCAGTACTTC. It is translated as CASSEAQETQYF.

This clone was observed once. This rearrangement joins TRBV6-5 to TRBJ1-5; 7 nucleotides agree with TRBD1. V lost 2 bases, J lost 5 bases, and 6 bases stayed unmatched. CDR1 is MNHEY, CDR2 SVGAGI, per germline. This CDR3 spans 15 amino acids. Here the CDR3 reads CASSYAQGVDQPQHF. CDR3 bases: TGTGCCAGCAGTTACGCGCAGGGGGTTGATCAGCCCCAGCATTTT.

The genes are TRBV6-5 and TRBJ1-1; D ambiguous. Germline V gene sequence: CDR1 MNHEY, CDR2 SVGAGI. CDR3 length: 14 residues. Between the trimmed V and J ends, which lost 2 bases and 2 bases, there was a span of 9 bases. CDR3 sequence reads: CASSYRPRNTEAFF. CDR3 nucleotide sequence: TGTGCCAGCAGTTACAGACCAAGAAACACTGAAGCTTTCTTT.